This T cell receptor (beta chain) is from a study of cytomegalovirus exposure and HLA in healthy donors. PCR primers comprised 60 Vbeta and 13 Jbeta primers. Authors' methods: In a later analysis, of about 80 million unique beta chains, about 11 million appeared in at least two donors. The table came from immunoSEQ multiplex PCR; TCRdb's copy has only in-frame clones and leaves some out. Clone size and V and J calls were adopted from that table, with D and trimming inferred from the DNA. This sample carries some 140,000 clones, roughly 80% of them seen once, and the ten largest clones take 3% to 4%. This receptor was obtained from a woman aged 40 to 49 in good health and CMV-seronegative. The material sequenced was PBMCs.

CDR3 loop: CASSVPGQAVQETQYF. CDR3 nucleotides: TGTGCCAGCAGCGTACCGGGACAGGCGGTTCAAGAGACCCAGTACTTC. The gene calls are TRBV5-6 and TRBJ2-5, with TRBD1 identical over 8 bases. This CDR3 region has 16 residues. With V trimmed by 4 bases and J by 2 bases, 10 bases remained unmatched. Germline V gene data show CDR1 as SGHDT and CDR2 as YYEEEE.